Listed below are T cell receptor beta chains from one sample, sequenced in a study of T cells in Graves' hyperthyroidism and ophthalmopathy. From the multiplex PCR reads, TCRdb called clonotypes with MiXCR, one entry per CDR3 protein. Of hundreds of thousands of distinct CDR3 sequences listed, 20% are singletons. Input material: blood. The receptors were gathered from a young man with Graves' ophthalmopathy. Each CDR3 is given with its conserved first and last residue. A D gene is named only where the DNA matches it firmly. Expanded clones get a size class; other rows say once, few or many, or leave the size out.

d_call,j_call,clone_size,v_call,cdr3_aa,cdr3_nt
.,TRBJ2-3,many,TRBV28,CASSFSPGRGSDTQYF,TGTGCCAGCAGTTTTAGCCCCGGGAGAGGGTCAGATACGCAGTATTTT
.,TRBJ1-1,many,TRBV20-1,CSARVRERTEAFF,TGCAGTGCTAGGGTCCGGGAGAGGACTGAAGCTTTCTTT
.,TRBJ2-4,many,TRBV11-2,CASSLGATVGKAKNIQYF,TGTGCCAGCAGCTTAGGGGCCACGGTCGGGAAGGCCAAAAACATTCAGTACTTC
.,TRBJ2-5,many,TRBV28,CASARGEGTFQETQYF,TGTGCCAGCGCAAGGGGGGAGGGAACCTTCCAAGAGACCCAGTACTTC
TRBD1,TRBJ2-1,many,TRBV2,CASTAGTGFYNEQFF,TGTGCCAGCACCGCCGGGACAGGGTTCTACAATGAGCAGTTCTTC
.,TRBJ2-4,.,TRBV6-2/TRBV6-3,CATHGAGTGKNIQYF,TGTGCCACCCATGGTGCAGGGACTGGAAAAAACATTCAGTACTTC
.,TRBJ2-7,few,TRBV15,CATSRPTTYEQYF,TGTGCCACCAGCAGACCTACCACCTACGAGCAGTACTTC
.,TRBJ1-6,once,TRBV6-1,CASNRDTYANSPLHF,TGTGCCAGCAATCGGGACACTTACGCTAATTCACCCCTCCACTTT
.,TRBJ2-1,.,TRBV4-1,CASSQVSNEAPPYNEQFF,TGCGCCAGCAGCCAAGTGTCCAATGAGGCTCCGCCCTACAATGAGCAGTTCTTC
.,TRBJ2-7,many,TRBV28,CASSLWAFGDFYEQYF,TGTGCCAGCAGTTTATGGGCCTTCGGGGACTTTTACGAGCAGTACTTC
.,TRBJ2-7,many,TRBV11-2,CASSLAPGFSSYEQYF,TGTGCCAGCAGCTTAGCTCCCGGTTTTAGCTCCTACGAGCAGTACTTC
.,TRBJ1-5,few,TRBV28,CASSPPGYSNQPQHF,TGTGCCAGCAGTCCCCCAGGGTATAGCAATCAGCCCCAGCATTTT
.,TRBJ2-2,.,TRBV7-9,CASSSSNRPTGELFF,TGTGCCAGCAGCTCCTCCAACAGGCCCACCGGGGAGCTGTTTTTT
.,TRBJ2-1,.,TRBV7-9,CASSLGGRSEQFF,TGTGCCAGCAGCTTGGGGGGGCGGAGTGAGCAGTTCTTC
.,TRBJ1-1,many,TRBV2,CASTVTDTEAFF,TGTGCCAGCACCGTAACGGACACTGAAGCTTTCTTT
.,TRBJ1-2,many,TRBV5-1,CASRTNRNYGYTF,TGCGCCAGCAGGACGAACAGAAACTATGGCTACACCTTC
.,TRBJ2-7,few,TRBV20-1,CGASPSRVDYEQYF,TGCGGTGCCAGCCCCTCGCGAGTGGACTACGAGCAGTACTTC
TRBD2,TRBJ2-2,few,TRBV7-9,CASSPAGVTGELFF,TGTGCCAGCAGCCCCGCGGGAGTGACCGGGGAGCTGTTTTTT
.,TRBJ2-3,many,TRBV7-3,CASSLNGGTDTQYF,TGTGCCAGCAGCTTAAATGGCGGCACAGATACGCAGTATTTT
TRBD1,TRBJ2-3,.,TRBV4-2,CASSHLSRTGNSGDTQYF,TGTGCCAGCAGCCACCTGAGTAGGACAGGGAATTCGGGAGATACGCAGTATTTT
.,TRBJ2-2,.,TRBV28,CASSLFAYTGELFF,TGTGCCAGCAGTTTATTTGCCTACACCGGGGAGCTGTTTTTT
.,TRBJ1-2,few,TRBV10-2,CASSGEPNYGYTF,TGCGCCAGCAGTGGCGAACCTAACTATGGCTACACCTTC
.,TRBJ2-2,.,TRBV20-1,CSAGDSRNTGELFF,TGCAGTGCGGGGGACTCCCGGAACACCGGGGAGCTGTTTTTT
.,TRBJ2-5,.,TRBV7-6,CAGSSSGRVIGETQYF,TGTGCCGGCAGCTCCTCCGGCAGGGTCATAGGAGAGACCCAGTACTTC
.,TRBJ1-3,.,TRBV20-1,CSGTESSGNTIYF,TGCAGTGGCACGGAGAGCTCTGGAAACACCATATATTTT
TRBD1,TRBJ1-2,.,TRBV20-1,CSARAGTVNYGYTF,TGCAGTGCTAGAGCAGGGACAGTAAACTATGGCTACACCTTC
TRBD1,TRBJ2-7,few,TRBV20-1,CSAGQGGSLREQYF,TGCAGTGCCGGACAGGGAGGATCACTACGCGAGCAGTACTTC
.,TRBJ2-2,.,TRBV29-1,CSVGLGPGTGELFF,TGCAGCGTTGGGCTAGGGCCGGGCACCGGGGAGCTGTTTTTT
.,TRBJ2-7,.,TRBV7-9,CASSPRTNREGTYEQYF,TGTGCCAGCAGCCCCCGAACGAACAGGGAGGGTACCTACGAGCAGTACTTC
TRBD2,TRBJ2-1,.,TRBV12-3/TRBV12-4,CASTIAGGPNEQFF,TGTGCCAGCACGATAGCGGGAGGTCCCAATGAGCAGTTCTTC
TRBD2,TRBJ2-1,few,TRBV7-9,CASSLDLGLVYNEQFF,TGTGCCAGCAGCTTAGATCTGGGACTAGTCTACAATGAGCAGTTCTTC
.,TRBJ2-1,.,TRBV4-1,CASSQDRGRESRFF,TGCGCCAGCAGCCAAGATCGGGGGCGGGAGAGCAGGTTCTTC
.,TRBJ2-2,.,TRBV2,CASSPSDTRELFF,TGTGCCAGCAGCCCTAGTGATACAAGGGAGCTGTTTTTT
TRBD2,TRBJ2-1,.,TRBV6-1,CASTMTSGRVNEQFF,TGTGCCAGCACTATGACTAGCGGGAGGGTGAATGAGCAGTTCTTC
.,TRBJ2-7,.,TRBV28,CASTALLTVSYEQYF,TGTGCCAGCACTGCATTACTAACAGTATCCTACGAGCAGTACTTC
TRBD1,TRBJ1-2,many,TRBV7-2,CASSLPGTGKGYTF,TGTGCCAGCAGCTTGCCCGGGACAGGGAAAGGCTACACCTTC
TRBD2,TRBJ2-1,.,TRBV20-1,CSASPGLAMRSSYNEQFF,TGCAGTGCTAGCCCGGGACTAGCGATGAGAAGCTCCTACAATGAGCAGTTCTTC
TRBD2,TRBJ2-7,few,TRBV7-6,CASSSGSHEQYF,TGTGCCAGCTCTAGCGGGAGCCACGAGCAGTACTTC
TRBD1,TRBJ1-4,.,TRBV30,CAWSKPGQGWEKLFF,TGTGCCTGGAGTAAACCGGGACAGGGCTGGGAAAAACTGTTTTTT
.,TRBJ1-1,many,TRBV11-2,CASSSNPGNTEAFF,TGTGCCAGCAGCTCCAATCCGGGAAACACTGAAGCTTTCTTT
TRBD1,TRBJ2-3,.,TRBV15,CATSARTGADTQYF,TGTGCCACCAGCGCCCGGACAGGGGCAGATACGCAGTATTTT
.,TRBJ2-7,.,TRBV11-2,CASSLGGGTSSYEQYF,TGTGCCAGCAGCTTAGGAGGGGGGACCAGCTCCTACGAGCAGTACTTC
TRBD1,TRBJ2-7,.,TRBV30,CAWSVMQGEDEQYF,TGTGCCTGGAGTGTAATGCAGGGGGAAGACGAGCAGTACTTC
TRBD2,TRBJ2-1,few,TRBV2,CASSVPGLDYNEQFF,TGTGCCAGCAGTGTACCGGGACTAGACTACAATGAGCAGTTCTTC
.,TRBJ1-2,.,TRBV29-1,CSAYGLGYGYTF,TGCAGCGCCTACGGACTAGGCTATGGCTACACCTTC
.,TRBJ2-7,once,TRBV5-1,CASSLAGSDFTYGQYF,TGCGCCAGCAGCTTGGCCGGCTCGGACTTCACCTACGGGCAGTACTTC
.,TRBJ2-7,.,TRBV5-6,CASSYYTGGNYYEQYF,TGTGCCAGCAGCTATTATACCGGAGGCAATTACTACGAGCAGTACTTC
.,TRBJ2-2,.,TRBV6-1,CASNPQGQNTGELFF,TGTGCCAGCAACCCCCAGGGGCAGAACACCGGGGAGCTGTTTTTT
TRBD1,TRBJ2-2,.,TRBV6-4,CASSSRDRGPFDTGELFF,TGTGCCAGCAGTTCCCGGGACAGGGGACCTTTTGACACCGGGGAGCTGTTTTTT
.,TRBJ2-1,many,TRBV11-2,CASSLRLAEPYNEQFF,TGTGCCAGCAGCTTAAGGCTAGCTGAACCCTACAATGAGCAGTTCTTC